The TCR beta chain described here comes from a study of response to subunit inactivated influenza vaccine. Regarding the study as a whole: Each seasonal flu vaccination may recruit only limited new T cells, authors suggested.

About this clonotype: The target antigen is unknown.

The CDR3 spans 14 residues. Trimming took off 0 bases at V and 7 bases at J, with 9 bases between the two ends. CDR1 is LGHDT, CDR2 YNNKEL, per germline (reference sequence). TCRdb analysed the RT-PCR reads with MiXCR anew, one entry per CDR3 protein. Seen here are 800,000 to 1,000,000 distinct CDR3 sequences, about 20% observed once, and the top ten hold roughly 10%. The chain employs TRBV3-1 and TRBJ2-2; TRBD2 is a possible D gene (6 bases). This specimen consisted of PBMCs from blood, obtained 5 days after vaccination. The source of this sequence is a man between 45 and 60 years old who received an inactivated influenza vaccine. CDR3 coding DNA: TGTGCCAGCAGCCAAGAAGGCGGGATCGGGGAGCTGTTTTTT. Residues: CASSQEGGIGELFF.